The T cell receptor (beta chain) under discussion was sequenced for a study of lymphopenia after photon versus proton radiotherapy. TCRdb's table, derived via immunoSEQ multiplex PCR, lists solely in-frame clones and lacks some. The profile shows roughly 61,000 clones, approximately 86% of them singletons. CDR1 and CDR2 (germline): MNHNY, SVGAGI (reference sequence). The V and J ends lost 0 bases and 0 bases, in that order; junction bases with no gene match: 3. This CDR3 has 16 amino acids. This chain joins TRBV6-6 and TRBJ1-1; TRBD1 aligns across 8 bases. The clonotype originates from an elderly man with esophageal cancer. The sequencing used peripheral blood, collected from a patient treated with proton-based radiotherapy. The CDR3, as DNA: TGTGCCAGCAGTTACTCACCAGGGGGCCTGAACACTGAAGCTTTCTTT. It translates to CASSYSPGGLNTEAFF.